The rows below give T cell receptor beta chains drawn from one sample of a study of blood T cell repertoires in COVID-19. Produced via immunoSEQ multiplex PCR; TCRdb's table is partial and in-frame only. The table shows 170,000 or so clones, with 84% occurring only once. The material sequenced was peripheral blood. All receptors come from a man aged 18 to 30 with active or convalescent COVID-19. Each CDR3 is given with its conserved first and last residue. D genes are given only for firm matches. Clone size is not always given. Where it is, it says once, few, many or a class for expanded clones.

d_call	v_call	j_call	clone_size	cdr3_aa	cdr3_nt
-	TRBV27	TRBJ2-2	-	CASSPAVTGELFF	TGTGCCAGCAGTCCCGCGGTCACCGGGGAGCTGTTTTTT
TRBD2	TRBV6-5	TRBJ2-2	-	CASSRPGGSTGELFF	TGTGCCAGCAGCAGACCGGGAGGCTCCACCGGGGAGCTGTTTTTT
-	TRBV5-5	TRBJ2-7	-	CASSLAGTGNEQYF	TGTGCCAGCAGCTTGGCAGGTACAGGGAACGAGCAGTACTTC
TRBD1	TRBV18	TRBJ1-6	once	CASSTQGTGGSPLHF	TGTGCCAGCTCAACACAGGGGACAGGGGGTTCACCCCTCCACTTT
TRBD1	TRBV18	TRBJ2-7	-	CASSPLAVTGDEQYF	TGTGCCAGCTCACCACTTGCCGTGACAGGGGACGAGCAGTACTTC
TRBD1	TRBV6-6	TRBJ2-1	-	CASRGGTGVNEQFF	TGTGCCAGCAGAGGGGGGACAGGGGTAAATGAGCAGTTCTTC
TRBD1	TRBV7-2	TRBJ2-5	once	CASSSDRSGTQYF	TGTGCCAGCAGCTCGGACAGGTCAGGGACCCAGTACTTC
TRBD1	TRBV6-6	TRBJ2-2	-	CASSYSTGGAGELFF	TGTGCCAGCAGTTACTCGACAGGGGGGGCCGGGGAGCTGTTTTTT
-	TRBV3-1/TRBV3-2	TRBJ1-5	few	CASSQSGRGGFNQPQHF	TGTGCCAGCAGCCAATCGGGCAGAGGGGGTTTTAATCAGCCCCAGCATTTT
-	TRBV7-9	TRBJ1-3	many	CASSLYMSPDGGKNTIYF	TGTGCCAGCAGCTTATATATGTCCCCTGACGGAGGCAAAAACACCATATATTTT
-	TRBV6-5	TRBJ1-6	-	CATKTGDGSPLHF	TGTGCCACCAAGACAGGCGACGGATCACCCCTCCACTTT
TRBD1	TRBV12-3/TRBV12-4	TRBJ1-6	-	CASGQGLASPLHF	TGTGCCTCGGGACAGGGGTTAGCGTCACCCCTCCACTTT
-	TRBV4-2	TRBJ2-1	-	CASSRPGGGEQFF	TGTGCCAGCAGCCGCCCCGGGGGTGGCGAGCAGTTCTTC
-	TRBV6-5	TRBJ1-2	-	CASSLSRASYGYTF	TGTGCCAGCAGTCTTAGCAGGGCCTCCTATGGCTACACCTTC
-	TRBV30	TRBJ1-6	-	CAWSTGAPYHNSPLHF	TGTGCCTGGAGTACTGGGGCCCCCTACCATAATTCACCCCTCCACTTT
-	TRBV19	TRBJ2-2	-	CASSTILRTAGELFF	TGTGCCAGTAGTACCATACTCCGGACAGCGGGGGAGCTGTTTTTT
-	TRBV7-2	TRBJ1-5	-	CASSLGSGGSNQPQHF	TGTGCCAGCAGCTTAGGGTCCGGGGGAAGCAATCAGCCCCAGCATTTT
-	TRBV5-4	TRBJ1-1	-	CASSLPGYTEAFF	TGTGCCAGCAGCCTGCCGGGATACACTGAAGCTTTCTTT
TRBD2	TRBV5-1	TRBJ2-1	-	CASSLGPGTSGRTSSYNEQFF	TGCGCCAGCAGCTTGGGCCCCGGGACTAGCGGGAGGACCAGCTCCTACAATGAGCAGTTCTTC
-	TRBV7-2	TRBJ2-3	-	CASSLDSSTDTQYF	TGTGCCAGCAGCTTAGACAGTAGCACAGATACGCAGTATTTT
-	TRBV5-1	TRBJ2-1	-	CASSPSTTSRSYNEQFF	TGCGCCAGCAGTCCCTCGACCACTAGCCGATCCTACAATGAGCAGTTCTTC
TRBD1	TRBV6-1	TRBJ2-4	-	CASSEDPGGAKNIQYF	TGTGCCAGCAGTGAAGACCCAGGGGGCGCCAAAAACATTCAGTACTTC
TRBD1	TRBV19	TRBJ2-2	-	CASSIRQGAPGELFF	TGTGCCAGTAGTATAAGACAGGGGGCTCCCGGGGAGCTGTTTTTT
TRBD1	TRBV20-1	TRBJ2-5	-	CSASSGTGMETQYF	TGCAGTGCTAGTTCCGGGACAGGGATGGAGACCCAGTACTTC
TRBD2	TRBV7-3	TRBJ2-3	few	CASSPRLAGRDTQYF	TGTGCCAGCAGCCCCCGACTAGCGGGTAGAGATACGCAGTATTTT
-	TRBV7-9	TRBJ2-5	-	CASSPSGLETQYF	TGTGCCAGCAGCCCCTCGGGGTTGGAGACCCAGTACTTC
-	TRBV15	TRBJ1-4	-	CATSREVSDYEKLFF	TGTGCCACCAGCAGAGAGGTGTCTGACTATGAAAAACTGTTTTTT
TRBD1	TRBV7-9	TRBJ2-3	few	CASSLGTGVDTQYF	TGTGCCAGCAGCTTAGGGACAGGGGTCGATACGCAGTATTTT
-	TRBV7-9	TRBJ2-7	-	CASSLALPAYEQYF	TGTGCCAGCAGCTTAGCGCTCCCAGCCTACGAGCAGTACTTC
-	TRBV7-2	TRBJ1-2	once	CASSLVGASGYTF	TGTGCCAGCAGCTTAGTGGGGGCGTCTGGCTACACCTTC
TRBD1	TRBV10-3	TRBJ1-2	-	CAIREQGGPFYGYTF	TGTGCCATCAGGGAACAGGGGGGACCCTTCTATGGCTACACCTTC
TRBD2	TRBV19	TRBJ2-3	-	CASSIAGGGRGADTQYF	TGTGCCAGTAGTATAGCCGGGGGGGGCCGGGGCGCAGATACGCAGTATTTT
-	TRBV29-1	TRBJ2-3	-	CSVERGLADTQYF	TGCAGCGTTGAGCGGGGTTTAGCAGATACGCAGTATTTT
-	TRBV18	TRBJ2-1	-	CASSPSTQASAEQFF	TGTGCCAGCTCACCATCAACACAGGCCTCGGCTGAGCAGTTCTTC
TRBD1	TRBV28	TRBJ1-1	-	CASSPRQGGGAFF	TGTGCCAGCAGTCCCCGACAGGGGGGTGGTGCTTTCTTT
-	TRBV7-2	TRBJ2-3	-	CASSTGLYGTDTQYF	TGTGCCAGCAGCACAGGGTTATACGGCACAGATACGCAGTATTTT
TRBD2	TRBV19	TRBJ2-1	-	CASSSGSYNEQFF	TGTGCCAGTAGTAGCGGGAGCTACAATGAGCAGTTCTTC
-	TRBV6-5	TRBJ1-5	-	CASSFLQRYSNQPQHF	TGTGCCAGCAGTTTTCTCCAGCGATATAGCAATCAGCCCCAGCATTTT
-	TRBV18	TRBJ1-4	-	CASSPVTGVSEKLFF	TGTGCCAGCTCACCAGTGACAGGAGTCAGTGAAAAACTGTTTTTT
TRBD1	TRBV29-1	TRBJ1-5	-	CSADPGQRLQPQHF	TGCAGCGCTGATCCGGGACAGAGGCTGCAGCCCCAGCATTTT
TRBD2	TRBV7-2	TRBJ2-7	-	CASSSFGTSEYEQYF	TGTGCCAGCAGCTCATTTGGGACTAGCGAGTACGAGCAGTACTTC
-	TRBV6-5	TRBJ1-1	-	CASRTRNTEAFF	TGTGCCAGCAGAACCAGGAACACTGAAGCTTTCTTT
TRBD1	TRBV11-3	TRBJ2-3	-	CASSLGTGASTDTQYF	TGTGCCAGCAGCCTCGGGACAGGGGCGAGCACAGATACGCAGTATTTT
-	TRBV6-2/TRBV6-3	TRBJ2-5	-	CASSPYLGETQYF	TGTGCCAGCAGTCCCTACCTCGGAGAGACCCAGTACTTC
-	TRBV5-1	TRBJ2-5	-	CASSLSPGRAKETQYF	TGCGCCAGCAGCTTGAGTCCAGGGCGAGCGAAGGAGACCCAGTACTTC
-	TRBV11-2	TRBJ1-3	-	CASSFSRNTIYF	TGTGCCAGCAGCTTTTCCAGAAACACCATATATTTT
TRBD1	TRBV20-1	TRBJ1-1	-	CSASSGDRETEAFF	TGCAGTGCTAGTAGCGGGGACAGGGAGACTGAAGCTTTCTTT
TRBD2	TRBV7-2	TRBJ2-1	few	CASSLALPSGTYNEQFF	TGTGCCAGCAGCTTAGCGTTACCTAGCGGGACCTACAATGAGCAGTTCTTC
-	TRBV5-1	TRBJ2-5	few	CASSLAGEPVETQYF	TGCGCCAGCAGCTTGGCGGGGGAACCGGTCGAGACCCAGTACTTC
-	TRBV11-3	TRBJ2-3	-	CASSLAGDTQYF	TGTGCCAGCAGCTTAGCGGGGGATACGCAGTATTTT
-	TRBV30	TRBJ2-1	-	CAWSVSLVYNEQFF	TGTGCCTGGAGTGTATCGCTAGTCTACAATGAGCAGTTCTTC
TRBD2	TRBV28	TRBJ2-3	once	CASSLRAGGPQDTQYF	TGTGCCAGCAGTTTACGAGCGGGGGGGCCACAGGATACGCAGTATTTT
-	TRBV9	TRBJ1-2	-	CASSVGEGFYGYTF	TGTGCCAGCAGCGTAGGCGAGGGATTCTATGGCTACACCTTC